The 3 T cell receptor beta chains reported below all come from one sample, sequenced in a study of response to subunit inactivated influenza vaccine. TCRdb ran MiXCR on the RT-PCR reads and lists one entry per CDR3 protein. Among around 650,000 distinct CDR3 sequences listed, 15% to 17% were seen once. The sample was PBMCs from blood, taken 11 to 12 days after vaccination. The receptors derive from a man aged 50-60 years who received an inactivated influenza vaccine.

The V gene is TRBV20-1, the J gene TRBJ2-7; 13 bases agree with TRBD2. Germline CDR1 is DFQATT and CDR2 is SNEGSKA (reference sequence). CDR3 length equals 15 residues. The ends lost 6 bases at V and 7 bases at J; junction bases unmatched: 12. This CDR3 reads CSALKGLAGTGEQYF. CDR3 nucleotide sequence: TGCAGTGCCCTAAAGGGACTAGCGGGGACGGGGGAGCAGTACTTC.

The rearrangement joins TRBV4-3 to TRBJ1-5; D gene unclear. CDR1 and CDR2 (germline): LGHNA, YSLEER. The V end was cut by 0 bases, the J end by 4 bases, with 7 bases between. This CDR3 spans 14 amino acids. The CDR3 spells CASSQDLLNQPQHF. The CDR3 DNA reads TGCGCCAGCAGCCAAGATCTCCTAAATCAGCCCCAGCATTTT.

This clonotype was detected a few times. V gene TRBV27 combines with J gene TRBJ2-7; D is undetermined. This CDR3 region has 13 residues. Germline loops: CDR1 MNHEY, CDR2 SMNVEV (reference sequence). V was shortened by 3 bases and J by 2 bases, with 8 bases between the two germline ends. The CDR3 nucleotides are TGTGCCAGCAGTTTCGCCTGGACCTACGAGCAGTACTTC. It translates to CASSFAWTYEQYF.